This T cell receptor beta chain emerged from a study of somatic mutations in cytotoxic T cells in rheumatoid arthritis. About the research overall: Patient blood (about 30 ml EDTA) was collected right after diagnosis, preceding any treatment.

Generated by immunoSEQ multiplex PCR, the TCRdb table keeps only in-frame clones and is missing some. This sample has under 9,000 clones, with 80% to 90% found just once. This clone occurred once. Other nucleotide sequences from this sample produce the same CDR3. The sequence came from a woman between 70 and 85 years old with rheumatoid arthritis. The specimen sequenced was CD8+ T cells sorted from blood.

The CDR3 sequence is CASSLQGSTGELFF. CDR3 bases: TGTGCCAGCAGTTTACAGGGAAGTACCGGGGAGCTGTTTTTT. V and J are TRBV6-6 and TRBJ2-2, with D possibly matching TRBD1 (6 bases). The CDR3 length is 14 residues. Trimming took 4 bases from V and 5 from J, leaving 11 bases between them. CDR1 MNHNY and CDR2 SVGAGI come from the germline V gene (reference sequence).